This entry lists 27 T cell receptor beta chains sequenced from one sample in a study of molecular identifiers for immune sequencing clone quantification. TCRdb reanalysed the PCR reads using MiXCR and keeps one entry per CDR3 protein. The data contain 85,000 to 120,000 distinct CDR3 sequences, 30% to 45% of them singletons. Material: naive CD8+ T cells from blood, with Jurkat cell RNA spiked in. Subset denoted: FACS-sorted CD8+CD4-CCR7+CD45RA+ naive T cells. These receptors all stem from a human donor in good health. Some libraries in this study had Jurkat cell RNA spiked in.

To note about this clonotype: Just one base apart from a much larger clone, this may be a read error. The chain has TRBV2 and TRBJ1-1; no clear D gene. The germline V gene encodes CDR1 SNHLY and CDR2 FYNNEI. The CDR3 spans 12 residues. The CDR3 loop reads CASEYTPREASF. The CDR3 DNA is TGTGCCAGCGAATATACGCCCCGGGAAGCTTCCTTT.

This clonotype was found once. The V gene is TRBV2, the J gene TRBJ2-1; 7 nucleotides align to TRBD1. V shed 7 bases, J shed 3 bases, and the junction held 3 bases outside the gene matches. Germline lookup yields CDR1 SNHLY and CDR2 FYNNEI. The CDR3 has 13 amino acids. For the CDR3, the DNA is TGTGCCAGCATGCCAGGGGGCTACAATGAGCAGTTCTTC. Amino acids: CASMPGGYNEQFF.

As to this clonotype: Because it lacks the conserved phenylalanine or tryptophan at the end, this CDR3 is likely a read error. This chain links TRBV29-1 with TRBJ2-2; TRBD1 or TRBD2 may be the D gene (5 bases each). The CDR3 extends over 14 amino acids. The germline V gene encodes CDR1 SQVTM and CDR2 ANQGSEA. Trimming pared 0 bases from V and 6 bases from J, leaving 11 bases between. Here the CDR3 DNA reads TGCAGCGTTGAAGAGGGACCTAGCTCCGGGGAGCTGTTTATT. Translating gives CSVEEGPSSGELFI.

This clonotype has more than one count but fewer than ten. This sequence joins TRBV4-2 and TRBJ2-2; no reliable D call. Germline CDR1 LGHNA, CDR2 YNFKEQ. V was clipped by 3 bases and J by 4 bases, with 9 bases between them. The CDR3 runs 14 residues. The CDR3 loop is CASSQLGRTGELFF. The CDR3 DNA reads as TGTGCCAGCAGCCAGTTAGGGCGCACCGGGGAGCTGTTTTTT.

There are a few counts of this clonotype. The CDR3 is CASRTLEDTLAKNIQYF. The DNA of the CDR3 is TGTGCCAGCAGGACCCTTGAGGACACCTTAGCCAAAAACATTCAGTACTTC. This rearrangement joins TRBV28 to TRBJ2-4; D might be TRBD1 (5 bases). V lost 6 bases to trimming and J lost 0 bases, with 18 bases between them. The CDR3 totals 17 residues. CDR1 and CDR2 from the germline V gene are MDHEN and SYDVKM.

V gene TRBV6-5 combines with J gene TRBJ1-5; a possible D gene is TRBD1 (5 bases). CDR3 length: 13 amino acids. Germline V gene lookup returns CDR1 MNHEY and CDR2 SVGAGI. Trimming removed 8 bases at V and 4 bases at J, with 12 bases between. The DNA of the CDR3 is TGTGCCAGCGGCGGGGCCAGAAATCAGCCCCAGCATTTT. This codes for CASGGARNQPQHF.

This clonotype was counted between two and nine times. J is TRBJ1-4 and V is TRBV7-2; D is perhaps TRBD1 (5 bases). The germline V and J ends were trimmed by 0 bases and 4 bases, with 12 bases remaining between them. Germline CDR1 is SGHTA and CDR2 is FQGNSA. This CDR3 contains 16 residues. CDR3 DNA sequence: TGTGCCAGCAGCTTAGCCGGGTTTGGGGGTAATGAAAAACTGTTTTTT. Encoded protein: CASSLAGFGGNEKLFF.

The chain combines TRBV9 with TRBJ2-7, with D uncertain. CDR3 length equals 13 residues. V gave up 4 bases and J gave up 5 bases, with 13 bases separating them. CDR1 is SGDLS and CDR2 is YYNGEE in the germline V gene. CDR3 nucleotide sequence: TGTGCCAGCAGCTCCCAGACACGCGACGAGCAGTACTTC. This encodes CASSSQTRDEQYF.

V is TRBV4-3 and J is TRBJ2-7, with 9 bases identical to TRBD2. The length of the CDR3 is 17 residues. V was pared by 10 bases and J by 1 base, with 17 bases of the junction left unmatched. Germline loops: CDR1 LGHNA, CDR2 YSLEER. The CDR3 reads CAKSQRRREGLSYEQYF. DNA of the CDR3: TGCGCCAAATCTCAGCGGAGGCGGGAGGGCCTGTCCTACGAGCAGTACTTC.

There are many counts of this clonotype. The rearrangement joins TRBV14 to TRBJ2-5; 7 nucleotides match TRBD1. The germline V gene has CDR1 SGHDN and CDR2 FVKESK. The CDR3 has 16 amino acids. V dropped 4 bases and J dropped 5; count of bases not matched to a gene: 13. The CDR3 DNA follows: TGTGCCAGCAGCCCAGGGGACAGCCGATCTTTGGAGACCCAGTACTTC. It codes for CASSPGDSRSLETQYF.

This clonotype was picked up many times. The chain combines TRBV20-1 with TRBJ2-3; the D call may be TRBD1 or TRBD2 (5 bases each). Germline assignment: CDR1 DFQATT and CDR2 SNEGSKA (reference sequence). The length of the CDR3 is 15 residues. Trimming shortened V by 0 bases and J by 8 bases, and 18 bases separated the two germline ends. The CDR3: CSARDVGAPGGTQYF. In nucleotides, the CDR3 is TGCAGTGCTAGAGATGTTGGAGCCCCTGGGGGTACGCAGTATTTT.

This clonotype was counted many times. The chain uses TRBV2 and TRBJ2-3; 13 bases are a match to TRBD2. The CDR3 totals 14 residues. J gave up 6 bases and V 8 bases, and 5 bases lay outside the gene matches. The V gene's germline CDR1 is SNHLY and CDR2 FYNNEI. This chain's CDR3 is CASAGLAGEDTQYF. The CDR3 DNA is TGTGCCAGCGCCGGACTAGCGGGAGAGGATACGCAGTATTTT.

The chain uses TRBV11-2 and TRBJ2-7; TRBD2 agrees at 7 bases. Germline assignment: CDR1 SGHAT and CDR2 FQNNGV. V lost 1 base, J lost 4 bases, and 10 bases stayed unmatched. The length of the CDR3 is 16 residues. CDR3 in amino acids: CASSLVPGGLMYEQYF. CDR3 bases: TGTGCCAGCAGCTTAGTCCCGGGAGGCTTGATGTACGAGCAGTACTTC.

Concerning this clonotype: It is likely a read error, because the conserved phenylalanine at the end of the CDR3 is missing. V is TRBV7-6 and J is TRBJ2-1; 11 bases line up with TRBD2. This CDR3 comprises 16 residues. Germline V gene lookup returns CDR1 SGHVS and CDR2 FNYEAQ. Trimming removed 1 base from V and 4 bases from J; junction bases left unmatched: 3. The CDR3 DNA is TGTGCCAGCAGCTTAGAGGGACTAGCGGCTTACAATGAGCAGTTCATC. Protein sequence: CASSLEGLAAYNEQFI.

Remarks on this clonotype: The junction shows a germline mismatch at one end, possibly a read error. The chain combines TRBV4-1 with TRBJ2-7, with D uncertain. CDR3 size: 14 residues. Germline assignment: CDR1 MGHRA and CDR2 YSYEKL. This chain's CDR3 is CACSQAGVSYEQYF. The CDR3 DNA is TGCGCCTGCAGCCAAGCTGGGGTGTCCTACGAGCAGTACTTC.

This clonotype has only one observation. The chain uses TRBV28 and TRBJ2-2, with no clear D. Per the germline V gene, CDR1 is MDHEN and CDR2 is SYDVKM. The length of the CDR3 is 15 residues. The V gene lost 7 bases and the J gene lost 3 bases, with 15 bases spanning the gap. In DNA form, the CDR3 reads TGTGCCAGCAATTTTCGATACGACTACACCGGGGAGCTGTTTTTT. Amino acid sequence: CASNFRYDYTGELFF. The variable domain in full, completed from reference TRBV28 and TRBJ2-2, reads DVKVTQSSRYLVKRTGEKVFLECVQDMDHENMFWYRQDPGLGLRLIYFSYDVKMKEKGDIPEGYSVSREKKERFSLILESASTNQTSMYLCASNFRYDYTGELFFGEGSRLTVL.

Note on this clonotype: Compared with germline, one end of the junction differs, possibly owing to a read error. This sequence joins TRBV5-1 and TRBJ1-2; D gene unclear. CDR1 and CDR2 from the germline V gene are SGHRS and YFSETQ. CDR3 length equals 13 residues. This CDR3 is CSSSFQPPDGYTF. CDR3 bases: TGCTCCAGCAGCTTCCAACCTCCGGATGGCTACACCTTC.

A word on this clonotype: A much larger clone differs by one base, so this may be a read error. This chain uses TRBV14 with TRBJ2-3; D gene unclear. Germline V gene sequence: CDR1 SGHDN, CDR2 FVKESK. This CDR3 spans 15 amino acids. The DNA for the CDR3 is TGTGCCAGCAGCCAAGTGGGCCAGGTTGCAGATTCGCAGTATTTT. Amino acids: CASSQVGQVADSQYF.

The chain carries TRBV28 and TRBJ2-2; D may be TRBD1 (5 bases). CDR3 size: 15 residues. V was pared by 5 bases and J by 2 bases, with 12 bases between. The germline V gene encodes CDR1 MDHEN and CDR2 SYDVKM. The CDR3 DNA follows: TGTGCCAGCAGTCCAGGGTTGGTAAACACCGGGGAGCTGTTTTTT. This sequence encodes CASSPGLVNTGELFF.

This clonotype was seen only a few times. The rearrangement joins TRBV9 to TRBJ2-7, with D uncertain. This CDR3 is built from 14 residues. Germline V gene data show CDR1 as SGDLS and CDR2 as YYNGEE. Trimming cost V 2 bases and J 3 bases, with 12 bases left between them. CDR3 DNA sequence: TGTGCCAGCAGCGTTGGTAGCCCGAACTACGAGCAGTACTTC. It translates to CASSVGSPNYEQYF. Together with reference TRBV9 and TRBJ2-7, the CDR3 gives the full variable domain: DSGVTQTPKHLITATGQRVTLRCSPRSGDLSVYWYQQSLDQGLQFLIQYYNGEERAKGNILERFSAQQFPDLHSELNLSSLELGDSALYFCASSVGSPNYEQYFGPGTRLTVT.

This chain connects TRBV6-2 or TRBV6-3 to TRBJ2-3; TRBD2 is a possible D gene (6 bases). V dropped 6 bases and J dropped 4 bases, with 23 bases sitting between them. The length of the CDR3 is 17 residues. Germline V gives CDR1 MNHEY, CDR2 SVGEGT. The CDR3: CASRSGRPGSWSDTQYF. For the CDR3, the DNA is TGTGCCAGCAGGTCCGGACGCCCCGGGAGTTGGTCAGATACGCAGTATTTT.

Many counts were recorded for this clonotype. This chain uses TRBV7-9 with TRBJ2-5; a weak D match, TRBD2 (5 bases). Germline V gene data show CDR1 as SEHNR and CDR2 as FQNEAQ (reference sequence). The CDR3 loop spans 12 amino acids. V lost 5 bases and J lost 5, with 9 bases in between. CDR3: CASSPRGETQYF. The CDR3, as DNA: TGTGCCAGCAGCCCGCGAGGGGAGACCCAGTACTTC.

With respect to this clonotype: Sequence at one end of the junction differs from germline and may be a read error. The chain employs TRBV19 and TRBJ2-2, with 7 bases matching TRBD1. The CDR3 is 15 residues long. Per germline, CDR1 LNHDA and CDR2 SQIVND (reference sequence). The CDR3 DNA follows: TGTGCCAGTAGTATGGGACAGCTGAACACCGGGGAGCTTATTTTT. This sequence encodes CASSMGQLNTGELIF. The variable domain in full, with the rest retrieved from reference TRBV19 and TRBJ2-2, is DGGITQSPKYLFRKEGQNVTLSCEQNLNHDAMYWYRQDPGQGLRLIYYSQIVNDFQKGDIAEGYSVSREKKESFPLTVTSAQKNPTAFYLCASSMGQLNTGELIFGEGSRLTVL.

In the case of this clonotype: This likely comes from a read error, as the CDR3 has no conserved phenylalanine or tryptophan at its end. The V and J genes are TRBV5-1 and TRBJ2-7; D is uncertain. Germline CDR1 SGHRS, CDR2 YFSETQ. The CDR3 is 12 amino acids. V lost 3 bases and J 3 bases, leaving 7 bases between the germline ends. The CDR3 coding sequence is TGCGCCAGCAGCTATGAGGTCTACGAGCAGTACTCC. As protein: CASSYEVYEQYS.

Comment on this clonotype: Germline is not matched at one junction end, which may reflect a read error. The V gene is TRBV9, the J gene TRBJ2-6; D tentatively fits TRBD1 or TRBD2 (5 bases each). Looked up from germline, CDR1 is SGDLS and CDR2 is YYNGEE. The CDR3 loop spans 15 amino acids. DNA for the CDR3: TGTGCCAGCAGCGTAGGAGGAACCGGGGCCAACGTCCTGCCTTTC. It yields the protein CASSVGGTGANVLPF.

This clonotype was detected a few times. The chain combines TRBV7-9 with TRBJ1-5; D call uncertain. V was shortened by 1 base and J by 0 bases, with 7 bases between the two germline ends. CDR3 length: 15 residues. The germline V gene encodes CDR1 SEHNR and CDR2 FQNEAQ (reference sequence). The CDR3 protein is CASSLGSSSNQPQHF. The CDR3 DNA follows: TGTGCCAGCAGCTTAGGGAGTTCTAGCAATCAGCCCCAGCATTTT.

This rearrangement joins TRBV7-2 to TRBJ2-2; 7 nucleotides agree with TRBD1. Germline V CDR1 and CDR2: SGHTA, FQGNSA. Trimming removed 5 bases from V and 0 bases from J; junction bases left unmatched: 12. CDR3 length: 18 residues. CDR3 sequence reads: CASSPNARQGANTGELFF. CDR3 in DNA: TGTGCCAGCAGCCCTAACGCCCGACAGGGCGCGAACACCGGGGAGCTGTTTTTT.